The T cell receptor (beta chain) described here comes from a study of breast tumors, draining lymph nodes, adjacent tissues. The study, taken as a whole, reports: Tumors had less TCR diversity than lymph nodes, more than nontumor tissue. The lymph node origin of tumor T cells was framed as consistent with a hypothesis, not demonstrated. Tumor and nontumor repertoires were significantly more similar in luminal-like than in basal-like breast cancer. The data were judged consistent with most tumor T cells coming from lymph node and expanding in tumor.

The CDR3 extends over 14 amino acids. Per the germline V gene, CDR1 is LNHDA and CDR2 is SQIVND (reference sequence). Between the trimmed V and J ends, which lost 5 bases and 5 bases, there was a span of 15 bases. There are many counts of this clonotype. Its specificity is not known. TCRdb reprocessed the multiplex PCR reads with MiXCR, giving one entry per CDR3 protein. The repertoire holds about 110,000 distinct CDR3 sequences, with about 30% as singletons. Samples came from axillary lymph nodes draining the breast cancer. The sequencing sample was made of axillary lymph node tissue. The origin of this receptor is a female donor with breast cancer. Some clones in this sample may be carry-over from other donors' samples. The V and J genes are TRBV19 and TRBJ1-2; D is possibly TRBD1 (5 bases). The CDR3 DNA sequence: TGTGCCAGTAGTCCTCAGGGTGAACCGTATGGCTACACCTTC. The encoded protein is CASSPQGEPYGYTF.